A single sample is the source of the 18 T cell receptor beta chains below, sequenced in a study of preoperative IRX-2 immunotherapy in early breast cancer. Assay used: immunoSEQ multiplex PCR; TCRdb lists only in-frame clones, some missing. The sample carries 25,000 or so clones, 80% to 90% recorded once. Stated treatment: preoperative locoregional IRX-2 cytokine immunotherapy. The specimen comprised tumor tissue, sampled after IRX-2 immunotherapy. The receptors originated from a human donor with breast cancer.

The sample holds one count of this clone. The chain couples TRBV27 to TRBJ1-5; no clear D gene. V shed 2 bases and J shed 0 bases, with 5 bases lying between them. This CDR3 spans 14 amino acids. Per the germline V gene, CDR1 is MNHEY and CDR2 is SMNVEV (reference sequence). The CDR3 sequence: CASSLQASNQPQHF. The CDR3 DNA reads TGTGCCAGCAGTTTACAGGCTAGCAATCAGCCCCAGCATTTT.

The chain recombines TRBV15 with TRBJ2-2; a weak D match, TRBD2 (5 bases). CDR1 and CDR2 (germline): LNHNV, YYDKDF (reference sequence). V was shortened by 0 bases and J by 6 bases, with 8 bases between the two germline ends. CDR3 length: 14 residues. In DNA, the CDR3 is TGTGCCACCAGCAGAGAACTAGTAGCCGGGGAGCTGTTTTTT. Translated, it gives CATSRELVAGELFF. Full variable domain (outside the CDR3, taken from reference TRBV15 and TRBJ2-2): DAMVIQNPRYQVTQFGKPVTLSCSQTLNHNVMYWYQQKSSQAPKLLFHYYDKDFNNEADTPDNFQSRRPNTSFCFLDIRSPGLGDTAMYLCATSRELVAGELFFGEGSRLTVL.

This chain uses TRBV6-5 with TRBJ1-5; D is possibly TRBD1 (5 bases). CDR1 is MNHEY and CDR2 is SVGAGI in the germline V gene. Trimming stripped 4 bases from V and 2 bases from J, with 15 bases between. This CDR3 has 16 residues. CDR3 sequence: CASSSSSGGGNQPQHF. CDR3 DNA: TGTGCCAGCAGTTCCAGTTCGGGGGGAGGCAATCAGCCCCAGCATTTT.

This clone was recorded once. The J gene is TRBJ2-3, the V gene TRBV2, with D possibly matching TRBD2 (5 bases). Germline CDR1 reads SNHLY; CDR2 reads FYNNEI. This CDR3 has 13 residues. Trimming took 7 bases from V and 2 from J, leaving 10 bases between them. The DNA of the CDR3 is TGTGCCAGCACCTGGGAGTTCACAGATACGCAGTATTTT. Translated, it gives CASTWEFTDTQYF.

The chain has TRBV7-2 and TRBJ2-7; 10 bases match TRBD2. Unmatched junction bases numbered 6, after V lost 0 bases and J lost 4 bases. Looked up from germline, CDR1 is SGHTA and CDR2 is FQGNSA. The CDR3 length is 16 residues. CDR3 protein: CASSLAGSGGFYEQYF. CDR3 coding DNA: TGTGCCAGCAGCTTAGCGGGTAGCGGGGGGTTTTACGAGCAGTACTTC.

The V gene is TRBV6-5, the J gene TRBJ1-1; TRBD1 is a possible D gene (5 bases). CDR3 length: 14 residues. V lost 0 bases to trimming and J lost 6 bases, with 11 bases between them. From germline, CDR1 is MNHEY and CDR2 SVGAGI. CDR3 residues: CASSYSQGSPEAFF. The DNA of the CDR3 is TGTGCCAGCAGTTACTCGCAGGGTTCTCCTGAAGCTTTCTTT.

V and J are TRBV10-3 and TRBJ2-7; tentatively, D is TRBD2 (6 bases). Per the germline V gene, CDR1 is ENHRY and CDR2 is SYGVKD. The CDR3 contains 13 residues. This chain's CDR3 is CVSGAGPSYEQYF. Here the CDR3 DNA reads TGTGTCTCCGGTGCGGGGCCCTCCTACGAGCAGTACTTC.

The rearrangement uses TRBV2 and TRBJ1-5; maybe TRBD1 (5 bases). CDR1 is SNHLY, CDR2 FYNNEI, per germline. This CDR3 has 14 amino acids. Deletions cut 5 bases from V and 4 bases from J, with 12 bases between. This CDR3 reads CASSLGASNQPQHF. The CDR3 DNA follows: TGTGCCAGCAGTCTAGGGGCGTCGAATCAGCCCCAGCATTTT.

The chain combines TRBV19 with TRBJ1-3; unclear D gene. Germline V gene sequence: CDR1 LNHDA, CDR2 SQIVND (reference sequence). CDR3 length: 15 residues. Trimming stripped 9 bases from V and 0 bases from J, with 15 bases between. The CDR3 loop is CASLGYLSSGNTIYF. In DNA, the CDR3 is TGTGCCAGCCTCGGGTACTTGAGCTCTGGAAACACCATATATTTT. The full variable domain, its missing parts supplied by reference TRBV19 and TRBJ1-3, is DGGITQSPKYLFRKEGQNVTLSCEQNLNHDAMYWYRQDPGQGLRLIYYSQIVNDFQKGDIAEGYSVSREKKESFPLTVTSAQKNPTAFYLCASLGYLSSGNTIYFGEGSWLTVV.

This clone was detected only a few times. J is TRBJ1-2 and V is TRBV27; D call uncertain. This CDR3 has 14 residues. Germline assignment: CDR1 MNHEY and CDR2 SMNVEV (reference sequence). Trimming took 1 base from V and 2 from J, leaving 8 bases between them. CDR3: CASSLYPANYGYTF. As DNA, the CDR3 is TGTGCCAGCAGTTTATACCCGGCAAACTATGGCTACACCTTC.

The rearrangement joins TRBV30 to TRBJ1-2; D gene uncertain. CDR1 and CDR2 from the germline V gene are GTSNPN and SVGIG (reference sequence). V lost 0 bases, J lost 1 base, and 9 bases lay in between. The CDR3 runs 14 residues. The CDR3 sequence is CAWSVNSLNYGYTF. CDR3 coding DNA: TGTGCCTGGAGTGTAAATTCCCTTAACTATGGCTACACCTTC.

This clone has a handful of counts. CDR3: CASSEQILTGELFF. DNA for the CDR3: TGCGCCAGCAGCGAACAGATATTAACCGGGGAGCTGTTTTTT. V and J are TRBV5-1 and TRBJ2-2; D gene ambiguous. The CDR3 is 14 residues long. Per the germline V gene, CDR1 is SGHRS and CDR2 is YFSETQ. Between the trimmed V and J ends, which lost 4 bases and 5 bases, there was a span of 12 bases.

This rearrangement joins TRBV4-3 to TRBJ2-3; possibly TRBD1 for D (6 bases). The CDR3 extends over 14 amino acids. Trimming took off 5 bases at V and 1 base at J, with 10 bases between the two ends. Germline CDR1 and CDR2: LGHNA and YSLEER. CDR3 in amino acids: CASSSRQGTDTQYF. The CDR3 DNA reads TGCGCCAGCAGCTCACGACAGGGCACAGATACGCAGTATTTT.

V and J are TRBV5-4 and TRBJ1-4, with a weak D call TRBD1 (5 bases). CDR1 is SGHNT and CDR2 is YYREEE in the germline V gene (reference sequence). The CDR3 sequence is 14 residues long. The V and J ends lost 5 bases and 2 bases respectively, with 10 bases between them. CDR3 region: CASSLGVTNEKLFF. CDR3 coding DNA: TGTGCCAGCAGTCTGGGGGTTACTAATGAAAAACTGTTTTTT.

The V call is TRBV27, the J call TRBJ2-4; D gene unclear. Trimming took 4 bases from V and 3 from J, leaving 1 base between them. Germline CDR1 is MNHEY and CDR2 is SMNVEV (reference sequence). The CDR3 totals 11 residues. The CDR3 sequence: CASSYKNIQYF. DNA of the CDR3: TGTGCCAGCAGTTACAAAAACATTCAGTACTTC.

The gene calls are TRBV18 and TRBJ2-1, with 7 bases identical to TRBD2. With V trimmed by 2 bases and J by 7 bases, 8 bases remained unmatched. Germline V lookup: CDR1 KGHSH, CDR2 LQKENI. The CDR3 is 15 amino acids. CDR3 region: CASSPGVAGMNEQFF. Here the CDR3 DNA reads TGTGCCAGCTCACCAGGGGTAGCGGGCATGAATGAGCAGTTCTTC.

With respect to this clone: At one end, the junction sequence differs from germline, possibly due to a read error. The V call is TRBV10-3, the J call TRBJ2-7, with 14 bases matching TRBD2. CDR1 is ENHRY, CDR2 SYGVKD, per germline. The CDR3 extends over 14 amino acids. CDR3 DNA sequence: TGTGTCATCGGGACTAGCGGGAGCCTGTACGAGCAGTACTTC. Residues: CVIGTSGSLYEQYF.

V and J are TRBV28 and TRBJ1-4; TRBD1 matches at 7 bases. J gave up 7 bases and V 3 bases, and 5 bases lay outside the gene matches. The CDR3 extends over 14 amino acids. Per germline, CDR1 MDHEN and CDR2 SYDVKM. The chain's CDR3 is CASSFEGAGEKLFF. CDR3 bases: TGTGCCAGCAGTTTCGAGGGGGCGGGTGAAAAACTGTTTTTT. Variable domain in full (rest from reference TRBV28 and TRBJ1-4): DVKVTQSSRYLVKRTGEKVFLECVQDMDHENMFWYRQDPGLGLRLIYFSYDVKMKEKGDIPEGYSVSREKKERFSLILESASTNQTSMYLCASSFEGAGEKLFFGSGTQLSVL.